This T cell receptor (beta chain) was sequenced for a study of CD8 T cells in ankylosing spondylitis. CDR1 is SGHVS, CDR2 FQNEAQ, per germline. V was shortened by 2 bases and J by 1 base, with 14 bases between the two germline ends. This CDR3 is built from 16 residues. Libraries of TCR beta came from quantitative 5'-RACE with molecular barcodes. TCRdb re-called the 5' RACE reads with MiXCR, one entry per CDR3 protein. The table shows around 390,000 distinct CDR3 sequences, with about a fifth occurring only once. In this sample, this clonotype turned up many times. Its cognate antigen is unknown. Study-wide results and limits: Reportedly, disease-linked clones are significantly enriched in ankylosing spondylitis patients' matched synovial fluid. Ankylosing spondylitis blood appeared to be characterized by a TCR beta motif of eight highly homologous variants. Both synovial fluid and blood in reactive arthritis had previously been reported to carry some motif variants.

V usage is TRBV7-8 and J usage is TRBJ1-1; tentative D call: TRBD1 (5 bases). The TCR comes from a male donor with ankylosing spondylitis. The material sequenced was blood, either unsorted or a sorted T cell fraction (not recorded which). The CDR3 sequence: CASSLRMGGANTEAFF. The CDR3, as DNA: TGTGCCAGCAGCTTAAGGATGGGGGGAGCGAACACTGAAGCTTTCTTT.